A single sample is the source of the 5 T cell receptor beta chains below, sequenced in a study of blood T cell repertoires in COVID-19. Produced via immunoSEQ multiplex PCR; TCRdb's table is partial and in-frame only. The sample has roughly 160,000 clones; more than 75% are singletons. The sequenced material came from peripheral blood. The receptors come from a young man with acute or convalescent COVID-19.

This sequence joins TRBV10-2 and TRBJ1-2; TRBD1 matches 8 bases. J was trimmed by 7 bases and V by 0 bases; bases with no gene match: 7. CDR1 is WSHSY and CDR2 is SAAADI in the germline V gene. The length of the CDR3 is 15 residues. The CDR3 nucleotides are TGCGCCAGCAGTGAGTCACCGGACAGGGTAGGTGGCTACACCTTC. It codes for CASSESPDRVGGYTF.

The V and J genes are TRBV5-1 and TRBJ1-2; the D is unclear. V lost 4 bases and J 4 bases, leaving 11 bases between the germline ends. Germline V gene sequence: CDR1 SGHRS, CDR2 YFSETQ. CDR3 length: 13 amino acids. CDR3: CASSPNSLYGYTF. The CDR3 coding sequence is TGCGCCAGCAGCCCAAACTCACTCTATGGCTACACCTTC.

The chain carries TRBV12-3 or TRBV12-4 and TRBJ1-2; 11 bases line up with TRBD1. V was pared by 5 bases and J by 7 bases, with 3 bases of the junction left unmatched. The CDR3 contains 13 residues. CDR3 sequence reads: CASSLDRGLGYTF. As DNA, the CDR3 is TGTGCCAGCAGTCTGGACAGGGGGCTTGGCTACACCTTC.

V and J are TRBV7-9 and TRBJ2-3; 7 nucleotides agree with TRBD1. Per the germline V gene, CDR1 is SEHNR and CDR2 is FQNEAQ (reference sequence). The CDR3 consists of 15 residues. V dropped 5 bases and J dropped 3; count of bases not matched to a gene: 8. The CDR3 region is CASSLPPGGTDTQYF. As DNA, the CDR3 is TGTGCCAGCAGCCTGCCGCCAGGGGGTACAGATACGCAGTATTTT.

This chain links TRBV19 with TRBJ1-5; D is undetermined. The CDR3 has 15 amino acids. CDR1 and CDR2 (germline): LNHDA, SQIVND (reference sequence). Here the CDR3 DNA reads TGTCCACCACCCTCCCGGGAGGATTTGAATCAGCCCCAGCATTTT. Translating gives CPPPSREDLNQPQHF.